This T cell receptor beta chain was captured in a study of graft-versus-host responses after intestinal transplantation. The V and J ends lost 4 bases and 5 bases, in that order; junction bases with no gene match: 13. The CDR3 is 16 residues long. CDR1 and CDR2 from the germline V gene are SGDLS and YYNGEE. As to this clone: The target antigen is unknown.

Here immunoSEQ multiplex PCR was the method, and the copy in TCRdb shows in-frame clones only, minus some. The table lists about 96,000 clones, 90% to 95% of them singletons. Study-level findings and limits: Some patients had graft-donor T cell macrochimerism, and their allografts showed high graft-versus-host to host-versus-graft clonal ratios.

This specimen was unstimulated CD4+ T cells sorted from spleen or lymph node cells, taken before intestinal transplant. The V gene is TRBV9, the J gene TRBJ2-5; 8 bases match TRBD2. This receptor was taken from a human donor who received an intestinal transplant. As DNA, the CDR3 is TGTGCCAGCAGCCCTGGAGACGGGAGGGCTGGGGAGACCCAGTACTTC. This codes for CASSPGDGRAGETQYF.